Given below is one T cell receptor beta chain in context. Its target is not known. The repertoire was sequenced with immunoSEQ multiplex PCR; TCRdb's copy has only in-frame clones and lacks some. The sample comprises approximately 32,000 clones, roughly 90% of which are singletons, and about 15% rests with the top ten. The CDR3 totals 15 residues. Germline values: CDR1 MNHEY, CDR2 SMNVEV (reference sequence). Trimming took 2 bases from V and 2 from J; bases not matched to a gene: 6. This sample is part of a study of T cells after posttransplantation cyclophosphamide. Study-wide findings and caveats: Tissue-infiltrating T cells from skin or gut overlapped little with blood T cells. Recipient CMV seropositivity and CMV reactivation strongly tracked TRB clonality. Later blood repertoires were often dominated by clones from the donor CD8+ memory compartment.

This TCR derives from a woman aged 40 to 50 with a blood cancer, CMV-positive, and with a related stem cell donor. The V gene is TRBV27, the J gene TRBJ2-7, with 7 bases identical to TRBD1. The sample taken for sequencing was PBMCs. The CDR3 loop is CASSLQGVSTYEQYF. Here the CDR3 DNA reads TGTGCCAGCAGTTTACAGGGGGTATCCACCTACGAGCAGTACTTC.